A single sample gave rise to the 18 T cell receptor beta chains below, sequenced in a study of OX40 agonist ivuxolimab in advanced cancers. Library construction relied on the immunoSEQ multiplex PCR assay. TCRdb retrieved this table from immuneACCESS and kept in-frame rearrangements only. Not all clones are present; in checked studies, unresolved V genes account for under half, and no reason is known for the remainder. Across this sample there are about 14,000 clones, with around 80% seen only once. The biggest ten clones account for roughly two fifths of the sample. Specimen: CD4+ or CD8+ T cells sorted from blood, collected in a trial of the OX40 agonist ivuxolimab. These TCRs come from an adult with an advanced solid tumor such as melanoma, head and neck, liver or kidney cancer.

The chain is built from TRBV19 and TRBJ2-7, with D hard to call. CDR1 is LNHDA and CDR2 is SQIVND in the germline V gene (reference sequence). Trimming left V 1 base short and J 0 bases short, with 10 bases between. There are 15 residues in the CDR3. The CDR3 coding sequence is TGTGCCAGTAGTATAGTGAGCGAGAGCTCCTACGAGCAGTACTTC. As protein: CASSIVSESSYEQYF.

The chain links TRBV4-3 to TRBJ1-5, with D possibly being TRBD1 (6 bases). CDR1 LGHNA and CDR2 YSLEER come from the germline V gene. This CDR3 has 20 amino acids. Trimming removed 0 bases at V and 0 bases at J, with 21 bases between. The DNA for the CDR3 is TGCGCCAGCAGCCAAGATCCCCCGGACAGCGCCCTTTATAGCAATCAGCCCCAGCATTTT. This translates into CASSQDPPDSALYSNQPQHF.

CDR3 residues: CASSLAGNEQYF. DNA for the CDR3: TGCGCCAGCAGCTTGGCAGGGAACGAGCAGTACTTC. V is TRBV5-1 and J is TRBJ2-7, with D perhaps matching TRBD1 (5 bases). Germline CDR1 reads SGHRS; CDR2 reads YFSETQ. V lost 0 bases and J 5 bases, leaving 6 bases between the germline ends. The CDR3 covers 12 residues.

This clone has just a few counts. This chain uses TRBV25-1 with TRBJ1-1; D perhaps matches TRBD1 (5 bases). The CDR3 covers 13 residues. The germline V and J ends were trimmed by 7 bases and 5 bases, with 14 bases remaining between them. Per germline, CDR1 MGHDK and CDR2 SYGVNS. The DNA for the CDR3 is TGTGCCAGCACCGAAGAGGGGTGGACTGAAGCTTTCTTT. It codes for CASTEEGWTEAFF.

The chain links TRBV4-3 to TRBJ2-7; D ambiguous. The germline gives CDR1 LGHNA, CDR2 YSLEER. V shed 1 base and J shed 6 bases, with 10 bases lying between them. The length of the CDR3 is 13 residues. The DNA of the CDR3 is TGCGCCAGCAGCCAAGGGGTGGCGGTCGAGCAGTACTTC. This translates into CASSQGVAVEQYF.

The rearrangement links TRBV7-8 to TRBJ1-5, with D uncertain. V lost 5 bases and J lost 0, with 8 bases in between. Germline lookup yields CDR1 SGHVS and CDR2 FQNEAQ. There are 14 residues in the CDR3. In DNA, the CDR3 is TGTGCCAGCAGCCAGGACGGTAGCAATCAGCCCCAGCATTTT. Translated, it gives CASSQDGSNQPQHF.

V usage is TRBV27 and J usage is TRBJ1-5; possibly TRBD1 for D (5 bases). Trimming took off 8 bases at V and 6 bases at J, with 17 bases between the two ends. There are 14 residues in the CDR3. Looked up from germline, CDR1 is MNHEY and CDR2 is SMNVEV (reference sequence). The CDR3 bases are TGTGCCAGCTCTTTACGGGGGACCGGTCAGCCCCAGCATTTT. This translates into CASSLRGTGQPQHF.

The rearrangement uses TRBV28 and TRBJ2-6; 7 bases line up with TRBD1. V was clipped by 3 bases and J by 0 bases; unmatched bases: 11. This CDR3 is 19 amino acids long. Germline assignment: CDR1 MDHEN and CDR2 SYDVKM. CDR3 residues: CASSFVKGTAYSGANVLTF. The CDR3 region has the DNA TGTGCCAGCAGTTTTGTTAAGGGGACAGCCTACTCTGGGGCCAACGTCCTGACTTTC.

The chain has TRBV19 and TRBJ1-1, with D possibly matching TRBD1 (6 bases). Germline CDR1 and CDR2: LNHDA and SQIVND (reference sequence). The V end lost 7 bases, the J end lost 4 bases, and 16 bases lay between the germline ends. The CDR3 has 14 residues. Here the CDR3 reads CASKGSWGPTEAFF. DNA for the CDR3: TGTGCCAGTAAGGGTAGCTGGGGGCCCACTGAAGCTTTCTTT. The whole variable domain, remainder taken from reference TRBV19 and TRBJ1-1, is DGGITQSPKYLFRKEGQNVTLSCEQNLNHDAMYWYRQDPGQGLRLIYYSQIVNDFQKGDIAEGYSVSREKKESFPLTVTSAQKNPTAFYLCASKGSWGPTEAFFGQGTRLTVV.

This clone came up once. The chain links TRBV4-3 to TRBJ2-7; possibly TRBD1 for D (5 bases). V was cut by 1 base and J by 5 bases, with 15 bases left in between. This CDR3 comprises 15 residues. From germline, CDR1 is LGHNA and CDR2 YSLEER. The CDR3 is CASSQVQGPVDEQYF. Written as DNA, the CDR3 is TGCGCCAGCAGCCAAGTTCAGGGTCCGGTCGACGAGCAGTACTTC.

The gene calls are TRBV7-8 and TRBJ2-3; 12 bases are shared with TRBD2. This CDR3 spans 16 amino acids. The J segment lost 4 bases and the V segment lost 5 bases, leaving 7 bases of the junction unmatched. Germline CDR1 reads SGHVS; CDR2 reads FQNEAQ. The CDR3 region has the DNA TGTGCCAGCAGCCTCGCTAGCGGGGGGGCCCCAGATACGCAGTATTTT. It translates to CASSLASGGAPDTQYF.

The chain joins TRBV2 to TRBJ2-7, with D uncertain. Germline CDR1 is SNHLY and CDR2 is FYNNEI. Trimming removed 3 bases from V and 4 bases from J, with 4 bases in between. The CDR3 contains 11 residues. The CDR3 region has the DNA TGTGCCAGCAGTGAGGAGTACGAGCAGTACTTC. This translates into CASSEEYEQYF.

This clone has more than one count but fewer than ten. The genes are TRBV27 and TRBJ2-1; D gene uncertain. This CDR3 comprises 11 residues. Trimming left V 5 bases short and J 6 bases short, with 5 bases between. CDR1 is MNHEY and CDR2 is SMNVEV in the germline V gene (reference sequence). Here the CDR3 reads CASSASNEQFF. CDR3 sequence (DNA): TGTGCCAGCAGTGCGTCCAATGAGCAGTTCTTC.

This clone was seen only a few times. This chain connects TRBV4-2 to TRBJ1-4; TRBD1 matches at 8 bases. CDR1 LGHNA and CDR2 YNFKEQ come from the germline V gene. V lost 0 bases, J lost 8 bases, and 14 bases stayed unmatched. This CDR3 region has 18 residues. The CDR3 here is CASSQEWQGAGEGEKLFF. In DNA, the CDR3 is TGTGCCAGCAGCCAAGAGTGGCAGGGGGCGGGCGAAGGGGAAAAACTGTTTTTT.

The chain has TRBV9 and TRBJ2-1; D perhaps matches TRBD1 (5 bases). V was cut by 0 bases and J by 0 bases, with 13 bases left in between. The CDR3 has 17 amino acids. CDR1 is SGDLS and CDR2 is YYNGEE in the germline V gene. CDR3 residues: CASSVVGRGRSYNEQFF. The CDR3 bases are TGTGCCAGCAGCGTAGTGGGTAGGGGCCGCTCCTACAATGAGCAGTTCTTC. The entire variable domain, with the rest obtained from reference TRBV9 and TRBJ2-1, is as follows: DSGVTQTPKHLITATGQRVTLRCSPRSGDLSVYWYQQSLDQGLQFLIQYYNGEERAKGNILERFSAQQFPDLHSELNLSSLELGDSALYFCASSVVGRGRSYNEQFFGPGTRLTVL.

The V gene is TRBV10-1, the J gene TRBJ2-1; unclear D gene. The V end was cut by 1 base, the J end by 0 bases, with 7 bases between. The CDR3 consists of 15 residues. Per germline, CDR1 WNHNN and CDR2 SYGVQD (reference sequence). CDR3 residues: CASSEYGGSYNEQFF. The CDR3 DNA reads as TGCGCCAGCAGTGAGTATGGCGGCTCCTACAATGAGCAGTTCTTC.

This clone was recorded only once. The chain is built from TRBV6-5 and TRBJ1-2; D is uncertain. V was trimmed by 2 bases and J by 6 bases, leaving 13 bases between them. The CDR3 sequence is 14 residues long. CDR1 is MNHEY, CDR2 SVGAGI, per germline. The CDR3 bases are TGTGCCAGCAGTTACAGGGAGATGATGGATGGCTACACCTTC. Translation: CASSYREMMDGYTF.

J is TRBJ1-1 and V is TRBV4-2; D remains unclear. The V end was cut by 5 bases, the J end by 0 bases, with 10 bases between. This CDR3 spans 14 amino acids. Germline CDR1 LGHNA, CDR2 YNFKEQ. CDR3 coding DNA: TGTGCCAGCAGCGACCGGATCATGAACACTGAAGCTTTCTTT. Protein sequence: CASSDRIMNTEAFF.